This TCR beta chain appears in the sequencing data of a study of control samples from healthy donors and cancer patients. The table came from immunoSEQ multiplex PCR; TCRdb's copy has only in-frame clones and leaves some out. The sample lists about 190,000 clones, about 93% occurring once. Trimming took 8 bases from V and 6 from J, leaving 8 bases between them. Germline lookup yields CDR1 MNHEY and CDR2 SMNVEV (reference sequence). The CDR3 is 12 residues long. The TCR originated in a man in his late teens or twenties in good health. The chain uses TRBV27 and TRBJ1-6; tentative D call: TRBD1 (6 bases). The sample was blood. CDR3 DNA: TGTGCCAGCCAAGGGGGTAATTCACCCCTCCACTTT. It yields the protein CASQGGNSPLHF.